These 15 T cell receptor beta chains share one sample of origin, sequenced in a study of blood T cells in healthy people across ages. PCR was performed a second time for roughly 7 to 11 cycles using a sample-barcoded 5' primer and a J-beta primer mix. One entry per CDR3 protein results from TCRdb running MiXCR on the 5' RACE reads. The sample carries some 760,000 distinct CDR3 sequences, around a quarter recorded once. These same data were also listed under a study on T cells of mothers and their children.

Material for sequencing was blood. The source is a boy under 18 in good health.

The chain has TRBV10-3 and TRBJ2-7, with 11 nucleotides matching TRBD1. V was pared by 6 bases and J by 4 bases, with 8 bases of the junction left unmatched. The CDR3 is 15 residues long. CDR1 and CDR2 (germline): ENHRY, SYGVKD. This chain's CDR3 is CAISLGGQGAYEQYF. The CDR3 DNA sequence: TGTGCCATCAGCCTGGGAGGACAGGGGGCGTACGAGCAGTACTTC.

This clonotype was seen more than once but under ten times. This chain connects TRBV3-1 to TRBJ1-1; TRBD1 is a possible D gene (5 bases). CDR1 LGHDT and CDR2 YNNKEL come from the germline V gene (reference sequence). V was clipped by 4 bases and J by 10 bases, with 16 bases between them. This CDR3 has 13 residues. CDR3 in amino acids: CASSRGEKGGAFF. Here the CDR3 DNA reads TGTGCCAGCAGCCGAGGGGAGAAGGGTGGAGCTTTCTTT.

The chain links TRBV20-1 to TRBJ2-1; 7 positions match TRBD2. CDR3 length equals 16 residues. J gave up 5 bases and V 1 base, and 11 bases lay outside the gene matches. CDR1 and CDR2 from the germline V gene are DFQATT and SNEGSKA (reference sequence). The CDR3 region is CSARAQGASGHNEQFF. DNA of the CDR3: TGCAGTGCTAGAGCACAAGGGGCTAGCGGTCACAATGAGCAGTTCTTC.

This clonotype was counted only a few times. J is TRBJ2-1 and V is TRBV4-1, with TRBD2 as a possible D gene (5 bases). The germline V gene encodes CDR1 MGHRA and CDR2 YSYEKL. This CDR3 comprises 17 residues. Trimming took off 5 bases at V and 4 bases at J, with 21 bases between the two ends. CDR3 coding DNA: TGCGCCAGCAGCTACCCGAGGGTCCCCGGGCCTTACAATGAGCAGTTCTTC. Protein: CASSYPRVPGPYNEQFF.

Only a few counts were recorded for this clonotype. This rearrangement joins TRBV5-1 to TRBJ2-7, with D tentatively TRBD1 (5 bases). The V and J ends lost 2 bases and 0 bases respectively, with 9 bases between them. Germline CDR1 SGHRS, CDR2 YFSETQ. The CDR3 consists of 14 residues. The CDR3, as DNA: TGCGCCAGCAGCTTTGTCGACAGCTCCTACGAGCAGTACTTC. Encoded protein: CASSFVDSSYEQYF.

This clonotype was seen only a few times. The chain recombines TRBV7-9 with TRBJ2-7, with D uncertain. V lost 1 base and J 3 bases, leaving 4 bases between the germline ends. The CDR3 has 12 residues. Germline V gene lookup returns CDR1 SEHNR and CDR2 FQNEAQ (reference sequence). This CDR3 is CASSLDIYEQYF. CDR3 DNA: TGTGCCAGCAGCTTAGACATCTACGAGCAGTACTTC.

The CDR3 reads CASDGSSGGNTIYF. CDR3 in DNA: TGTGCCAGCGACGGGTCCTCGGGAGGAAACACCATATATTTT. V gene TRBV6-2 or TRBV6-3 combines with J gene TRBJ1-3; no reliable D call. The CDR3 spans 14 residues. Germline V gene sequence: CDR1 MNHEY, CDR2 SVGEGT. Deletions cut 8 bases from V and 4 bases from J, with 15 bases between.

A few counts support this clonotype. Here the CDR3 DNA reads TGTGCCAGCAGTAAGACAGGGGTGTCATACAATGAGCAGTTCTTC. It yields the protein CASSKTGVSYNEQFF. V gene TRBV6-6 combines with J gene TRBJ2-1; 8 bases align to TRBD1. The germline CDR1 and CDR2 sequences are MNHNY and SVGAGI (reference sequence). This CDR3 contains 15 residues. The V segment lost 5 bases and the J segment 4 bases; nucleotides outside the gene matches: 7.

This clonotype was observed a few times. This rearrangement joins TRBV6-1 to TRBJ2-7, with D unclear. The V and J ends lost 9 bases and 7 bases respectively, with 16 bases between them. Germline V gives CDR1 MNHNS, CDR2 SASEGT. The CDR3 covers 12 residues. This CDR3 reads CASSTYPGEQYF. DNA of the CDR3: TGTGCCAGTAGTACGTACCCTGGGGAGCAGTACTTC.

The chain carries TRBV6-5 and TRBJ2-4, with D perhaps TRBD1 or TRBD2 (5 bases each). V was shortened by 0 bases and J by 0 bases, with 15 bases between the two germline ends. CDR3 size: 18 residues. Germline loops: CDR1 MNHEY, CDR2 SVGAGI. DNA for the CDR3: TGTGCCAGCAGTTACTCTAGGCCAGGGAGTTTAGCCAAAAACATTCAGTACTTC. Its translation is CASSYSRPGSLAKNIQYF.

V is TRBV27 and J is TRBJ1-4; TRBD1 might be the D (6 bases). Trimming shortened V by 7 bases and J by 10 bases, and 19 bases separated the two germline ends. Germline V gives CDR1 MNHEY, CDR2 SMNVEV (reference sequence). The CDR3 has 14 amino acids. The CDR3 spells CASNRGRGGGKLFF. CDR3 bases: TGTGCCAGCAACCGTGGAAGAGGGGGGGGAAAACTGTTTTTT.

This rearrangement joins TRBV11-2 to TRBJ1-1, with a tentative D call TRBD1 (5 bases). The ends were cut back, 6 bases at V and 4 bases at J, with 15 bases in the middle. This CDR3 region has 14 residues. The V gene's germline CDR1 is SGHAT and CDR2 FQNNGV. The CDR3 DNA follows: TGTGCCAGCAGGACGGGACCTTCGGGCACTGAAGCTTTCTTT. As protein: CASRTGPSGTEAFF.

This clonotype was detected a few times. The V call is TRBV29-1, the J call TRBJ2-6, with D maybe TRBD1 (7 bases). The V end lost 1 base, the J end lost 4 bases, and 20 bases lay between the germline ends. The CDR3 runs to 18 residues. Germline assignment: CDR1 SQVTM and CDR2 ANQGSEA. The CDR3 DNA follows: TGCAGCGTTGAAGGGGGGGACAGAGCATCGGACGGGGCCAACGTCCTGACTTTC. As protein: CSVEGGDRASDGANVLTF. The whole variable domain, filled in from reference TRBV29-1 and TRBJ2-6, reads SAVISQKPSRDICQRGTSLTIQCQVDSQVTMMFWYRQQPGQSLTLIATANQGSEATYESGFVIDKFPISRPNLTFSTLTVSNMSPEDSSIYLCSVEGGDRASDGANVLTFGAGSRLTVL.

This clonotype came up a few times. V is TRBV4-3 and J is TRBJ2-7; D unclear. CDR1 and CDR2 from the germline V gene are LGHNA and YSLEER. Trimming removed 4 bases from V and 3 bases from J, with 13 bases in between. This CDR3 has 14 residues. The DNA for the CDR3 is TGCGCCAGCAGCCTGACGCCTAACAACTACGAGCAGTACTTC. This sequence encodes CASSLTPNNYEQYF.

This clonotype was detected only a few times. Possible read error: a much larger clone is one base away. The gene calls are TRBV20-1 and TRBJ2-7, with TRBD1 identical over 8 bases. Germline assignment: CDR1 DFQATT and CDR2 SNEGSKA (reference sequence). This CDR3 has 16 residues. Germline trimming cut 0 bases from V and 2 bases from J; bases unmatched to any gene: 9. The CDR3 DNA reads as TGCAGTGCTAGAGACCCAGCGACAGGGGACCCCTACGAGCAGTACTTC. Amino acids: CSARDPATGDPYEQYF.